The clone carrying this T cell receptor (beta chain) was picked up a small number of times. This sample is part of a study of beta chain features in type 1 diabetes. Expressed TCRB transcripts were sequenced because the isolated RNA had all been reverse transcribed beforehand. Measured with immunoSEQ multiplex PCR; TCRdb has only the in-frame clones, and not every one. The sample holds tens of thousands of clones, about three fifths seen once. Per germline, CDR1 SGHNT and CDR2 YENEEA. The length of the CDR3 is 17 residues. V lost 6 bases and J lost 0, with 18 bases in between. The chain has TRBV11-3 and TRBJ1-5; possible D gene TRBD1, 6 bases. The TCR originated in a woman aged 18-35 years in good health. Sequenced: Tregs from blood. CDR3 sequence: CASSSSGTPYSNQPQHF. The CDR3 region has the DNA TGTGCCAGCAGTTCTTCCGGGACACCCTATAGCAATCAGCCCCAGCATTTT.